The rows below give T cell receptor beta chains drawn from one sample of a study of T cell responses to AZD1222 COVID-19 vaccine. Clones were read by immunoSEQ multiplex PCR, and TCRdb kept only the in-frame ones, dropping some. The sample shows around 67,000 clones, approximately 83% of them seen only once. Specimen: peripheral blood, collected 28 days after the second AZD1222 dose. The receptors were gathered from an adult who received the AZD1222 COVID-19 vaccine. Both conserved end residues are part of each CDR3. The D gene is left open where the match is weak. Rows may omit the clone size; those that give it use once, few, many or a size class.

J gene,D gene,clone size,V gene,CDR3 DNA,CDR3 protein
TRBJ1-5,-,many,TRBV7-7,TGTGCCAGCAGTCAATGGGAAAATCAGCCCCAGCATTTT,CASSQWENQPQHF
TRBJ1-1,TRBD1,-,TRBV24-1,TGTGCCACCAGTGATTTCAGACAGGGGGCACCCACTGAAGCTTTCTTT,CATSDFRQGAPTEAFF
TRBJ2-6,-,few,TRBV4-1,TGCGCCAGCAGCCAAGATCCCCCCAGGACAGCTGGGGCCAACGTCCTGACTTTC,CASSQDPPRTAGANVLTF
TRBJ1-1,-,-,TRBV28,TGTGCCAGCAGCCCAGTCGCAGGGAGGGGGATGAACACTGAAGCTTTCTTT,CASSPVAGRGMNTEAFF
TRBJ2-2,TRBD1,-,TRBV7-2,TGTGCCAGCAGCTTAGTTGGGACAGCCGTCACCGGGGAGCTGTTTTTT,CASSLVGTAVTGELFF
TRBJ1-5,-,-,TRBV5-8,TGTGCCAGCAGCCCCGGGGGGAATCAGCCCCAGCATTTT,CASSPGGNQPQHF
TRBJ2-7,TRBD2,-,TRBV7-2,TGTGCCAGCAGCTGGGACTACTCCTACGAGCAGTACTTC,CASSWDYSYEQYF
TRBJ2-3,TRBD2,-,TRBV6-5,TGTGCCAGCACCGGGACTAGCGGGGGGGCCGGTACGCAGTATTTT,CASTGTSGGAGTQYF
TRBJ1-3,-,-,TRBV28,TGTGCCAGCAGTCTCCTCCAGGCAGGGACTGGAAACACCATATATTTT,CASSLLQAGTGNTIYF
TRBJ2-1,TRBD1,-,TRBV4-2,TGTGCCAGCAACCTAAGGACAGGGGCCTACAATGAGCAGTTCTTC,CASNLRTGAYNEQFF
TRBJ2-5,-,-,TRBV6-5,TGTGCCAGCAGTTGGGGGTCGGCAGGACAAGCGGAGACCCAGTACTTC,CASSWGSAGQAETQYF
TRBJ1-1,TRBD1,-,TRBV5-1,TGCGCCAGCACAAACCGGGACAGGGGTATGGCGAACACTGAAGCTTTCTTT,CASTNRDRGMANTEAFF
TRBJ1-2,-,-,TRBV4-1,TGCGCCAGCAGCCAAAATTACTATGGCTACACCTTC,CASSQNYYGYTF
TRBJ1-1,-,-,TRBV7-4,TGTGCCAGCAGCTTAGCCCTCCTCGGGGGCCGCGACACTGAAGCTTTCTTT,CASSLALLGGRDTEAFF
TRBJ2-1,-,-,TRBV6-5,TGTGCCAGCGGGAAGGGGTCCTACAATGAGCAGTTCTTC,CASGKGSYNEQFF
TRBJ2-6,-,-,TRBV18,TGTGCCAGCTCACCTCCAAGGTTTGCTGGGGCCAACGTCCTGACTTTC,CASSPPRFAGANVLTF
TRBJ1-2,-,-,TRBV30,TGTGCCTGGAGTCTCCTACATGGCTACACCTTC,CAWSLLHGYTF
TRBJ1-6,-,-,TRBV5-1,TGCGCCAGCACCCGATCAATGTCCTATAATTCACCCCTCCACTTT,CASTRSMSYNSPLHF
TRBJ1-3,-,-,TRBV7-6,TGTGCCAGCAGCTTAGACAGGGTAGCTGGAAACACCATATATTTT,CASSLDRVAGNTIYF
TRBJ2-1,-,-,TRBV6-5,TGTGCCAGCATATCACTCTCCTACAATGAGCAGTTCTTC,CASISLSYNEQFF
TRBJ2-3,TRBD2,-,TRBV10-3,TGTGCCATCAGTGAACGACTAGCGGGGGAGTCCACAGATACGCAGTATTTT,CAISERLAGESTDTQYF
TRBJ1-1,-,-,TRBV9,TGTGCCAGCAGCGTAGAGGGAAGGGGTACCACTGAAGCTTTCTTT,CASSVEGRGTTEAFF
TRBJ2-3,TRBD2,-,TRBV10-2,TGCGCCAGCAGAACTAGCGGCACAGATACGCAGTATTTT,CASRTSGTDTQYF
TRBJ2-1,-,once,TRBV7-8,TGTGCCAGCAGCTTCTACGTATTACGGGGGCCGATCTACAATGAGCAGTTCTTC,CASSFYVLRGPIYNEQFF
TRBJ1-5,-,-,TRBV2,TGTGCCAGCACCTTCGAGGAGGTACTCAATCAGCCCCAGCATTTT,CASTFEEVLNQPQHF
TRBJ2-7,TRBD2,-,TRBV7-9,TGTGCCAGCAGCTGGCCCGGGGGGGCTGAGCTCTACGAGCAGTACTTC,CASSWPGGAELYEQYF